Listed below are T cell receptor beta chains from one sample, sequenced in a study of blood T cell repertoires in COVID-19. Measured with immunoSEQ multiplex PCR; TCRdb has only the in-frame clones, and not every one. The data show roughly 200,000 clones, with 75% to 85% seen just once and over 5% held by the top ten. Sequenced material: peripheral blood. The receptors derive from a woman aged 40 to 49 with COVID-19, enrolled during active disease. Both conserved end residues are part of each CDR3. The D gene is left open where the match is weak. Not every row has a clone size; where given, it reads once, few, many or a size class.

-	TRBV6-2/TRBV6-3	TRBD1	TRBJ1-1	TGTGCCAGCAGTTACAGACAGGGGGCAGGGAACACTGAAGCTTTCTTT	CASSYRQGAGNTEAFF
-	TRBV28	-	TRBJ2-3	TGTGCCAGCAGTGGGTGGGCCAGGGGTTCGGCAGATACGCAGTATTTT	CASSGWARGSADTQYF
few	TRBV9	-	TRBJ2-7	TGTGCCAGCAGCGTATCGGGGAATTCCTACGAGCAGTACTTC	CASSVSGNSYEQYF
-	TRBV11-1	TRBD2	TRBJ2-3	TGTGCCAGCAGCCCTCCTAGCGGAGAAAGCACAGATACGCAGTATTTT	CASSPPSGESTDTQYF
-	TRBV2	TRBD2	TRBJ2-2	TGTGCCAGCAGGGGCGGAGGGACTACATTCACCGGGGAGCTGTTTTTT	CASRGGGTTFTGELFF
once	TRBV5-8	-	TRBJ2-1	TGTGCCAGCAGCTTACTAAACAATGAGCAGTTCTTC	CASSLLNNEQFF
-	TRBV7-2	-	TRBJ1-6	TGTGCCAGCAGTACGACGACATTTAATTCACCCCTCCACTTT	CASSTTTFNSPLHF
-	TRBV7-2	TRBD1	TRBJ2-1	TGTGCCAGCAGCTACAGGGGGTCCAGCTCCTACAATGAGCAGTTCTTC	CASSYRGSSSYNEQFF
-	TRBV7-9	TRBD1	TRBJ2-2	TGTGCCAGCAGCTCGGACAGGGCATTCACCGGGGAGCTGTTTTTT	CASSSDRAFTGELFF
once	TRBV28	TRBD2	TRBJ2-3	TGTGCCAGCCACCCTAGCGGAAGCACAGATACGCAGTATTTT	CASHPSGSTDTQYF
-	TRBV6-5	-	TRBJ1-2	TGTGCCAGCAGTTACGGGCAGTACTATGGCTACACCTTC	CASSYGQYYGYTF
-	TRBV5-1	-	TRBJ2-5	TGCGCCAGCAGCCCAGGTGGATGGGAGACCCAGTACTTC	CASSPGGWETQYF
once	TRBV21-1	-	TRBJ2-7	TGTGCCAGCAGCAAAGGTATGCCGCGTCGCGAGTACTTC	CASSKGMPRREYF
-	TRBV7-9	-	TRBJ2-7	TGTGCCAGCAGCTCGGCAGGGAACGAGCAGTACTTC	CASSSAGNEQYF
-	TRBV6-1	TRBD2	TRBJ2-4	TGTGCCAGCAGTGAAGAGATGCGGGGGGCTATTACGGACATTCAGTACTTC	CASSEEMRGAITDIQYF
-	TRBV12-3/TRBV12-4	-	TRBJ1-2	TGTGCCAGCAGACATACAGCGGCTGGCTACACCTTC	CASRHTAAGYTF
once	TRBV5-1	TRBD2	TRBJ2-3	TGCGCCAGCAGCTTGACTAGCGGGAGGACAGATACGCAGTATTTT	CASSLTSGRTDTQYF
-	TRBV12-5	TRBD1	TRBJ1-1	TGTGCTAGTGGTTTGCTGAGGACAGGGCTCATGAACACTGAAGCTTTCTTT	CASGLLRTGLMNTEAFF
-	TRBV18	TRBD1	TRBJ1-3	TGTGCCAGCTCACCGGTCCCGGGACAGGCTTCTGGAAACACCATATATTTT	CASSPVPGQASGNTIYF
-	TRBV29-1	-	TRBJ1-2	TGCAGCGTTGGACAGCTCGATGGCTACACCTTC	CSVGQLDGYTF
-	TRBV6-4	TRBD1	TRBJ2-2	TGTGCCAGCAGTCCTGACAGGGCAAGAGGCGGGGAGCTGTTTTTT	CASSPDRARGGELFF
-	TRBV4-1	-	TRBJ2-7	TGCGCCAGCAGCCGCCTTACGACAGGTTTCTCCTACGAGCAGTACTTC	CASSRLTTGFSYEQYF
-	TRBV7-9	-	TRBJ1-2	TGTGCCAGCAGCTCGGTTTCGGCTAACTATGGCTACACCTTC	CASSSVSANYGYTF
-	TRBV4-2	TRBD2	TRBJ2-7	TGTGCCAGCAGCCAAGATAGAACAGCCCAGGGACTAGCGGGAGGGCTTTTGAGCGAGCAGTACTTC	CASSQDRTAQGLAGGLLSEQYF
once	TRBV10-2	-	TRBJ1-2	TGCGCCGGTGGTATACGGAAGGACAGAAACTATGGCTACACCTTC	CAGGIRKDRNYGYTF
-	TRBV11-2	TRBD2	TRBJ2-3	TGTGCCAGCAGAAGTTCTAGGGCGGGAGGACCAGATACGCAGTATTTT	CASRSSRAGGPDTQYF
-	TRBV29-1	-	TRBJ2-7	TGCAGCGCCGAGGACAAGAGCTCCTACGAGCAGTACTTC	CSAEDKSSYEQYF
-	TRBV7-9	TRBD1	TRBJ1-5	TGTGCCAGCAGCCCCGGGACAGGGGGGAGTCAGCCCCAGCATTTT	CASSPGTGGSQPQHF
-	TRBV27	TRBD2	TRBJ2-1	TGTGCCAGCAGTTTTCGCGGGGGGGCGAGAAATGAGCAGTTCTTC	CASSFRGGARNEQFF
-	TRBV7-6	TRBD1	TRBJ2-7	TGTGCCAGCAGCTTAGAGGTTACTGGGACAGCATACGAGCAGTACTTC	CASSLEVTGTAYEQYF
-	TRBV6-1	-	TRBJ2-6	TGTGCCAGCAGTGAACAGGCTGCTGGGGCCAACGTCCTGACTTTC	CASSEQAAGANVLTF
-	TRBV2	TRBD1	TRBJ1-4	TGTGCCAGCAGCTTGGACAGGAGAGATGAAAAACTGTTTTTT	CASSLDRRDEKLFF
-	TRBV7-3	-	TRBJ2-6	TGTGCCAGCAGCTCGCCTTTGGTTTGGAGCAACTCTGGGGCCAACGTCCTGACTTTC	CASSSPLVWSNSGANVLTF
-	TRBV10-3	-	TRBJ1-2	TGTGCCATCTTGTCGGGGAATGGCTACACCTTC	CAILSGNGYTF
once	TRBV27	-	TRBJ1-6	TGTGCCAGCAGACAGGGTGTTTATAATTCACCCCTCCACTTT	CASRQGVYNSPLHF
-	TRBV18	-	TRBJ2-7	TGTGCCAGCTCACTAACCGGGACAAGGGAATGGGAGCAGTACTTC	CASSLTGTREWEQYF
few	TRBV7-7	TRBD2	TRBJ2-1	TGTGCCAGCAGCTTATTTGCGGGGGGTACCAATGAGCAGTTCTTC	CASSLFAGGTNEQFF
-	TRBV4-2	TRBD2	TRBJ2-5	TGTGCCAGCAGCCAAGTCGGCAGCGGGAGGCGCGTTGAAGAGACCCAGTACTTC	CASSQVGSGRRVEETQYF
-	TRBV29-1	-	TRBJ1-2	TGCAGCGTTGACAAGATCAACAGGGAGGGTACTTATGGCTACACCTTC	CSVDKINREGTYGYTF
-	TRBV5-4	-	TRBJ2-3	TGTGCCAGCAGCTTGCTACTCGGAGTTGCGACAGATACGCAGTATTTT	CASSLLLGVATDTQYF
once	TRBV6-6	TRBD1	TRBJ1-5	TGTGCCAGCAGTCCTGTATATGCCGGGACAGGGAATCAGCCCCAGCATTTT	CASSPVYAGTGNQPQHF
once	TRBV4-1	TRBD1	TRBJ1-4	TGCGCCAGCAGCCAAGAGGCCGGACAGGGAGGGGAAAAACTGTTTTTT	CASSQEAGQGGEKLFF
-	TRBV6-6	-	TRBJ2-2	TGTGCCAGCAGTTATGACAGGTCTGGGGAGCTGTTTTTT	CASSYDRSGELFF
few	TRBV7-2	TRBD2	TRBJ2-4	TGTGCCAGCACCGTAAGAGCGGGAGGATCAAAAAACATTCAGTACTTC	CASTVRAGGSKNIQYF
-	TRBV11-2	TRBD2	TRBJ2-7	TGTGCCAGCAGGCGAGGGACTAGCGGGAGAGTATACGAGCAGTACTTC	CASRRGTSGRVYEQYF